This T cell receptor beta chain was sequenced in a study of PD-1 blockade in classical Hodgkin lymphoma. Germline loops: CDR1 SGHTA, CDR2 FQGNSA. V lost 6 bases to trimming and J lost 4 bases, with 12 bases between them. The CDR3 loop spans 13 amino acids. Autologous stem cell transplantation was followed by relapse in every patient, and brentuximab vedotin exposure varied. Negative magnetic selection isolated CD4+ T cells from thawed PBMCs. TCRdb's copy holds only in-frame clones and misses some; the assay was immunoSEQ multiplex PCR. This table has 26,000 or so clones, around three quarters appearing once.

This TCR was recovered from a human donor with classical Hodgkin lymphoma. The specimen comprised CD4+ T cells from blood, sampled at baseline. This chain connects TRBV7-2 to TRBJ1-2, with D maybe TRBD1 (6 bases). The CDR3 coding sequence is TGTGCCAGCAGTACAGGGATATCCTATGGCTACACCTTC. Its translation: CASSTGISYGYTF. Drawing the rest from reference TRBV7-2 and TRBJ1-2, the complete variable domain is GAGVSQSPSNKVTEKGKDVELRCDPISGHTALYWYRQSLGQGLEFLIYFQGNSAPDKSGLPSDRFSAERTGGSVSTLTIQRTQQEDSAVYLCASSTGISYGYTFGSGTRLTVV.